These 21 T cell receptor beta chains came from one sample sequenced in a study of shared clonotypes between healthy human individuals. Clones were read by immunoSEQ multiplex PCR, and TCRdb kept only the in-frame ones, dropping some. The data contain about 1.1 million clones, approximately 80% of them singletons. The sequenced sample consisted of memory CD4+ T cells from PBMCs. Indicated subset: CD45RA-negative fraction. These receptors all come from a man aged 18 to 35 in good health. Some clones in this sample may be carry-over from other donors' samples.

This chain joins TRBV9 and TRBJ2-3; 10 nucleotides match TRBD2. V shed 0 bases and J 2 bases; nucleotides not matched to a gene: 6. Germline CDR1 SGDLS, CDR2 YYNGEE. The CDR3 has 17 amino acids. CDR3 amino acids: CASSVAQREGLTDTQYF. The CDR3 DNA reads as TGTGCCAGCAGCGTAGCCCAGCGGGAGGGCCTCACAGATACGCAGTATTTT.

This clone was counted a few times. The chain couples TRBV9 to TRBJ2-7, with TRBD1 identical over 9 bases. Germline CDR1 reads SGDLS; CDR2 reads YYNGEE. The CDR3 is 17 amino acids. V shed 0 bases, J shed 7 bases, and the junction held 14 bases outside the gene matches. Here the CDR3 reads CASSVGPPGQGLGEQYF. The CDR3 DNA reads TGTGCCAGCAGCGTAGGACCCCCCGGACAGGGGTTGGGAGAGCAGTACTTC.

On this clone: This is likely an artifact of a read error, given a far larger clone one base away. The chain combines TRBV30 with TRBJ1-5; D not resolved. The CDR3 totals 16 residues. Germline CDR1 reads GTSNPN; CDR2 reads SVGIG (reference sequence). As DNA, the CDR3 is TGTGCCGCCCGCCCGGGCCACTCCTCGGCCAATCAGCCCCAGCGTTTT. Amino acid sequence: CAARPGHSSANQPQRF.

The gene calls are TRBV29-1 and TRBJ1-1, with TRBD1 as a possible D gene (5 bases). In germline, CDR1 is SQVTM, CDR2 ANQGSEA. Trimming cost V 4 bases and J 1 base, with 13 bases left between them. This CDR3 contains 14 residues. CDR3: CSVARQPKNTEAFF. The DNA for the CDR3 is TGCAGCGTTGCCCGACAGCCGAAGAACACTGAAGCTTTCTTT.

In its sample, this clone was seen many times. The chain combines TRBV7-2 with TRBJ2-5; tentative D call: TRBD1 (5 bases). Trimming shortened V by 5 bases and J by 4 bases, and 11 bases separated the two germline ends. CDR1 and CDR2 (germline): SGHTA, FQGNSA. This CDR3 has 13 amino acids. The CDR3 spells CASSPLGAETQYF. The DNA for the CDR3 is TGTGCCAGCAGCCCCCTTGGGGCAGAGACCCAGTACTTC.

The V and J genes are TRBV5-1 and TRBJ2-7; D remains unclear. CDR1 is SGHRS and CDR2 is YFSETQ in the germline V gene. Trimming cost V 0 bases and J 2 bases, with 15 bases left between them. The CDR3 runs to 16 residues. This chain's CDR3 is CASSLDPQSKTYEQYF. The DNA of the CDR3 is TGCGCCAGCAGCTTGGATCCTCAATCGAAAACCTACGAGCAGTACTTC.

V is TRBV6-1 and J is TRBJ2-2; the match to TRBD1 covers 7 bases. Per the germline V gene, CDR1 is MNHNS and CDR2 is SASEGT. V dropped 6 bases and J dropped 6; count of bases not matched to a gene: 4. The CDR3 has 13 amino acids. The DNA for the CDR3 is TGTGCCAGCAGACAGCAGGGGGCCGGGGAGCTGTTTTTT. This translates into CASRQQGAGELFF.

This rearrangement joins TRBV11-3 to TRBJ2-7; 7 bases are a match to TRBD1. Germline loops: CDR1 SGHNT, CDR2 YENEEA. V was clipped by 3 bases and J by 0 bases; unmatched bases: 2. This CDR3 has 14 residues. CDR3 sequence reads: CASSLGTVSYEQYF. In nucleotides, the CDR3 is TGTGCCAGCAGCTTGGGGACAGTCTCCTACGAGCAGTACTTC.

The chain is built from TRBV7-9 and TRBJ1-1; TRBD1 might be the D (5 bases). V lost 4 bases and J 7 bases, leaving 16 bases between the germline ends. This CDR3 has 14 amino acids. The germline gives CDR1 SEHNR, CDR2 FQNEAQ (reference sequence). The CDR3 sequence is CASSSVGGWREAFF. CDR3 bases: TGTGCCAGCAGCTCGGTGGGGGGGTGGCGTGAAGCTTTCTTT. The full variable domain, completed using reference TRBV7-9 and TRBJ1-1, is DTGVSQNPRHKITKRGQNVTFRCDPISEHNRLYWYRQTLGQGPEFLTYFQNEAQLEKSRLLSDRFSAERPKGSFSTLEIQRTEQGDSAMYLCASSSVGGWREAFFGQGTRLTVV.

The chain couples TRBV7-9 to TRBJ2-3; D is possibly TRBD1 (5 bases). From germline, CDR1 is SEHNR and CDR2 FQNEAQ (reference sequence). V lost 1 base, J lost 4 bases, and 9 bases lay in between. The CDR3 has 14 residues. Here the CDR3 DNA reads TGTGCCAGCAGCTTAGGTGGGGCAGCAGATACGCAGTATTTT. Protein product: CASSLGGAADTQYF. The full variable domain, rest sourced from reference TRBV7-9 and TRBJ2-3, is DTGVSQNPRHKITKRGQNVTFRCDPISEHNRLYWYRQTLGQGPEFLTYFQNEAQLEKSRLLSDRFSAERPKGSFSTLEIQRTEQGDSAMYLCASSLGGAADTQYFGPGTRLTVL.

The rearrangement uses TRBV5-1 and TRBJ2-3; D remains unclear. Trimming took 0 bases from V and 4 from J, leaving 15 bases between them. The CDR3 runs 16 residues. Looked up from germline, CDR1 is SGHRS and CDR2 is YFSETQ. This CDR3 reads CASSLAVRSSSDTQYF. In nucleotides, the CDR3 is TGCGCCAGCAGCTTGGCGGTCCGTAGCAGCTCAGATACGCAGTATTTT.

V and J are TRBV6-6 and TRBJ1-5; possibly TRBD1 for D (6 bases). The CDR3 has 14 residues. The V gene's germline CDR1 is MNHNY and CDR2 SVGAGI (reference sequence). V lost 8 bases to trimming and J lost 7 bases, with 18 bases between them. The CDR3, as DNA: TGTGCCAGCGTTTTGGCGCAGGGGAGGCAGCCCCAGCATTTT. It is translated as CASVLAQGRQPQHF.

This clone was picked up a small number of times. Additional DNA sequences in this sample encode the identical CDR3. This chain joins TRBV29-1 and TRBJ1-2, with D perhaps matching TRBD1 (6 bases). The V gene lost 4 bases and the J gene lost 4 bases, with 10 bases spanning the gap. The CDR3 extends over 12 amino acids. Germline CDR1 reads SQVTM; CDR2 reads ANQGSEA. The CDR3 coding sequence is TGCAGCGTTGGGGGGCGCAGCTATGGCTACACCTTC. This translates into CSVGGRSYGYTF.

J is TRBJ2-1 and V is TRBV11-1; the D call may be TRBD1 or TRBD2 (5 bases each). CDR3 length: 14 residues. V was cut by 3 bases and J by 8 bases, with 14 bases left in between. The germline V gene encodes CDR1 SGHAT and CDR2 FQDESV (reference sequence). The CDR3 region has the DNA TGTGCCAGCAGCTTCCCAGGGACCCGGGATGAGCAGTTCTTC. Translation: CASSFPGTRDEQFF. Together with reference TRBV11-1 and TRBJ2-1, the CDR3 gives the full variable domain: EAEVAQSPRYKITEKSQAVAFWCDPISGHATLYWYRQILGQGPELLVQFQDESVVDDSQLPKDRFSAERLKGVDSTLKIQPAELGDSAMYLCASSFPGTRDEQFFGPGTRLTVL.

The chain couples TRBV5-1 to TRBJ2-5, with TRBD2 identical over 8 bases. The CDR3 sequence is 16 residues long. With V trimmed by 0 bases and J by 5 bases, 9 bases remained unmatched. CDR1 and CDR2 from the germline V gene are SGHRS and YFSETQ. As DNA, the CDR3 is TGCGCCAGCAGCTTGGGTTTGGTTAGCGGGAAGGAGACCCAGTACTTC. Protein: CASSLGLVSGKETQYF.

The chain joins TRBV7-2 to TRBJ2-7; 13 nucleotides match TRBD2. Germline CDR1 SGHTA, CDR2 FQGNSA. The CDR3 consists of 14 residues. Trimming cost V 5 bases and J 6 bases; bases outside gene matches: 4. The CDR3 DNA reads as TGTGCCAGCAGCCCGGGACTAGCGGGAAGCGAGCAGTACTTC. The encoded protein is CASSPGLAGSEQYF.

The chain links TRBV27 to TRBJ2-5; D tentatively reads TRBD1 or TRBD2 (5 bases each). The CDR3 totals 14 residues. Germline V gives CDR1 MNHEY, CDR2 SMNVEV (reference sequence). Trimming removed 1 base at V and 1 base at J, with 7 bases between. DNA for the CDR3: TGTGCCAGCAGTTTATGGGGGACCCAAGAGACCCAGTACTTC. Translating gives CASSLWGTQETQYF.

V and J are TRBV5-1 and TRBJ2-3; no reliable D call. Germline V gene lookup returns CDR1 SGHRS and CDR2 YFSETQ. The CDR3 consists of 15 residues. The V and J ends lost 4 bases and 6 bases respectively, with 18 bases between them. The CDR3 protein is CASSPPITGRDTQYF. The CDR3 bases are TGCGCCAGCAGCCCGCCGATTACCGGCCGGGATACGCAGTATTTT.

The gene calls are TRBV7-9 and TRBJ2-3; TRBD2 aligns across 8 bases. Germline trimming cut 5 bases from V and 1 base from J; bases unmatched to any gene: 8. Germline V CDR1 and CDR2: SEHNR, FQNEAQ (reference sequence). The CDR3 has 16 amino acids. The CDR3 region is CASSVVGLGRTDTQYF. The CDR3, as DNA: TGTGCCAGCAGCGTAGTGGGACTAGGGCGCACAGATACGCAGTATTTT.

The rearrangement links TRBV7-2 to TRBJ2-2, with 8 bases lining up with TRBD2. The CDR3 sequence is 16 residues long. CDR1 SGHTA and CDR2 FQGNSA come from the germline V gene. Trimming cost V 2 bases and J 3 bases; bases outside gene matches: 5. The CDR3 sequence: CASSLTSGGYTGELFF. The CDR3 nucleotides read TGTGCCAGCAGCTTAACTAGCGGAGGGTACACCGGGGAGCTGTTTTTT.

The genes are TRBV6-1 and TRBJ2-7; no reliable D call. Germline-derived CDR1 and CDR2 are MNHNS and SASEGT. Trimming removed 2 bases from V and 4 bases from J, with 12 bases in between. This CDR3 has 14 residues. The CDR3 region has the DNA TGTGCCAGCAGTGAAACCCCCCTAAGTTACGAGCAGTACTTC. It specifies CASSETPLSYEQYF.